This T cell receptor beta chain was sequenced for a study of CD8 T cells in ankylosing spondylitis. Notes on the study in general: Disease-associated clones were reportedly significantly overrepresented in matched ankylosing spondylitis synovial fluid. Among TCR beta sequences, a motif of about 8 highly homologous variants appeared characteristic of ankylosing spondylitis blood.

Library preparation for TCR beta used quantitative 5'-RACE with molecular barcodes. TCRdb ran MiXCR on the 5' RACE reads and lists one entry per CDR3 protein. Of 800,000 to 900,000 distinct CDR3 sequences in the sample, about 11% are singletons; the top ten hold 0.45% to 0.6%. There are a few counts of this clonotype. Antigen: not known. The germline V gene encodes CDR1 SGHNT and CDR2 YYREEE (reference sequence). This CDR3 spans 15 amino acids. The V gene lost 4 bases and the J gene lost 4 bases, with 17 bases spanning the gap. The specimen was blood, either unsorted or a sorted T cell fraction (not recorded which). This chain joins TRBV5-4 and TRBJ1-1; D perhaps matches TRBD1 (6 bases). This TCR was recovered from a male donor with ankylosing spondylitis. CDR3: CASSPWIGGRTEAFF. In DNA form, the CDR3 reads TGTGCCAGCAGCCCGTGGATAGGGGGGCGCACTGAAGCTTTCTTT.